Sequencing of this T cell receptor (beta chain) was carried out in a study of blood T cells in healthy people across ages. CDR1 and CDR2 from the germline V gene are SGHVS and FQNEAQ. The V end was cut by 0 bases, the J end by 0 bases, with 9 bases between. This CDR3 is 15 amino acids long. This clonotype has only a few counts. The antigen remains unidentified. Then a second PCR, running roughly 6 to 12 cycles, was carried out with a sample-barcoded 5' primer and a J-beta primer mix. TCRdb independently ran MiXCR on the 5' RACE reads; one entry per CDR3 protein. The sample consists of nearly 1 million distinct CDR3 sequences, roughly half of them appearing once. Broader study findings: From one million sequenced T cells, diversity estimates were lower bounds.

This receptor was taken from a woman aged 60-70 years in good health. Source material: blood. V gene TRBV7-8 combines with J gene TRBJ2-7; D is unclear. The CDR3 sequence: CASSLAGFSSYEQYF. CDR3 nucleotides: TGTGCCAGCAGCTTAGCGGGGTTTAGCTCCTACGAGCAGTACTTC.